The clone carrying this TCR beta chain was detected only a few times. The source of the sample is a study of T cell changes during pregnancy in multiple sclerosis. Profiling relied on immunoSEQ multiplex PCR, and the TCRdb table lists in-frame clones only, not all of them. The sample contains 35,000 to 55,000 clones, around nine tenths of which appear only once. The sequence was obtained from a female donor in good health, enrolled as a control in a pregnancy study. The sample here was CD8+ T cells from peripheral blood mononuclear cells, taken after pregnancy.

DNA of the CDR3: TGCGCCAGCGGGGGACAGGGGGCGCAGGGTGAAAAACTGTTTTTT. Protein product: CASGGQGAQGEKLFF. This sequence joins TRBV5-1 and TRBJ1-4, with 12 bases lining up with TRBD1. From germline, CDR1 is SGHRS and CDR2 YFSETQ. The V segment lost 7 bases and the J segment 7 bases; nucleotides outside the gene matches: 8. This CDR3 has 15 residues.